In this sample, the clone carrying this TCR beta chain turned up many times. The antigen remains unidentified. These data come from a study of regulatory T cells in long-lasting Graves disease. As for time point: persistent/refractory GD, antithyroid drugs over 5 years with positive TRAb. With RNA extracted from PBMCs as input, the TCR library was made. HTBI primers from iRepertoire and Arm-PCR of CDR3 regions yielded the TCR beta libraries. A single record per CDR3 protein comes from TCRdb applying MiXCR to the multiplex PCR reads. The sample contains hundreds of thousands of distinct CDR3 sequences, less than 20% of which appear only once. V was pared by 6 bases and J by 7 bases, with 18 bases between. The CDR3 totals 14 residues. CDR1 is MDHEN, CDR2 SYDVKM, per germline. The study's findings and limits: Fewer public clonotypes were shared by new patients (under 1,000) than by persistent patients (about 3,000).

This specimen consisted of peripheral blood mononuclear cells (PBMCs), obtained when the disease was refractory, from a patient treated with antithyroid drugs. The source of this sequence is a female donor with Graves disease. V gene TRBV28 combines with J gene TRBJ2-5; D is possibly TRBD1 (6 bases). CDR3 loop: CASSLDRRWGTQYF. CDR3 bases: TGTGCCAGCAGCCTAGACAGGCGCTGGGGGACCCAGTACTTC.